These 5 T cell receptor beta chains came from one sample sequenced in a study of cytomegalovirus exposure and HLA in healthy donors (dated by TCRdb to about 2017). Library preparation employed the immunoSEQ multiplex PCR assay. A mixture of 60 forward primers for TCR Vbeta segments and 13 reverse primers for TCR Jbeta segments was used in the multiplex PCR. TCRdb carries this immuneACCESS record with in-frame sequences only. Its versions omit some clonotypes, under half of them owing to an unresolved V gene in the studies checked, with the rest unexplained. For this sample the table gives approximately 110,000 clones, of which 70% to 75% were detected only once. The ten largest make up 4% to 5% of the sample. Sequencing input: PBMCs. All receptors derive from a middle-aged woman in good health and CMV-seronegative.

This chain links TRBV7-2 with TRBJ1-2; weak D call: TRBD1 (6 bases). Trimming removed 5 bases from V and 0 bases from J, with 13 bases in between. The CDR3 has 15 residues. Germline lookup yields CDR1 SGHTA and CDR2 FQGNSA. The CDR3 reads CASSLRDTANYGYTF. DNA for the CDR3: TGTGCCAGCAGCCTCCGGGACACTGCTAACTATGGCTACACCTTC.

This clone was seen more than once but under ten times. CDR3 sequence reads: CASSSGQDTDTQYF. CDR3 DNA: TGCGCCAGCAGCTCTGGACAGGACACAGATACGCAGTATTTT. The chain uses TRBV5-1 and TRBJ2-3; 7 bases are shared with TRBD1. The junction had 3 bases not matched to a gene; V was cut back by 3 bases and J by 2 bases. The CDR3 runs 14 residues. From germline, CDR1 is SGHRS and CDR2 YFSETQ.

This clone is deemed medium-sized. The rearrangement joins TRBV18 to TRBJ1-5, with D perhaps TRBD1 (6 bases). Trimming pared 1 base from V and 5 bases from J, leaving 15 bases between. The CDR3 is made up of 16 amino acids. Germline V gene lookup returns CDR1 KGHSH and CDR2 LQKENI. DNA of the CDR3: TGTGCCAGCTCACCACAATCAACAGGGAATGATCAGCCCCAGCATTTT. Its protein product is CASSPQSTGNDQPQHF.

The chain recombines TRBV6-5 with TRBJ1-1, with 9 bases aligning to TRBD1. Trimming removed 7 bases from V and 5 bases from J; junction bases left unmatched: 8. This CDR3 contains 14 residues. Germline values: CDR1 MNHEY, CDR2 SVGAGI. CDR3 bases: TGTGCCAGCACTCAACAGGGGGCGCGGACTGAAGCTTTCTTT. It translates to CASTQQGARTEAFF.

The sample holds a few counts of this clone. CDR3 in amino acids: CASRVGASGNTIYF. The CDR3 nucleotides read TGTGCCAGCAGAGTGGGGGCATCTGGAAACACCATATATTTT. The J gene is TRBJ1-3, the V gene TRBV2, with a possible D match to TRBD1 (6 bases). The ends were cut back, 6 bases at V and 1 base at J, with 10 bases in the middle. Germline lookup yields CDR1 SNHLY and CDR2 FYNNEI. This CDR3 contains 14 residues.